Presented here are 5 T cell receptor beta chains from one specimen sequenced in a study of T-cell reconstitution after alpha-beta-depleted transplantation in children. Unique molecular identifiers were built into the TCRbeta library. One entry per CDR3 protein, called by TCRdb with MiXCR from the PCR reads. The profile shows around 300,000 distinct CDR3 sequences, over 7.5% of them singletons. Study-wide results and limits: Once a year had passed after transplant, T-cell counts and diversity came mostly from newly produced T cells.

These TCRs' antigens remain unknown. Sample: peripheral blood, taken 360 days after TCRalphabeta/CD19-depleted stem cell transplant. Receptors were obtained from a female patient aged 2-10 years who had a stem cell transplant for Fanconi anemia, so the T cells may come from the graft donor.

At least ten counts were recorded for this clonotype. The chain uses TRBV4-2 and TRBJ2-3; D call uncertain. The CDR3 runs to 15 residues. The V gene lost 8 bases and the J gene lost 0 bases, with 15 bases spanning the gap. The germline CDR1 and CDR2 sequences are LGHNA and YNFKEQ. The CDR3 DNA is TGTGCCAGCGGATCTACCTCCTCTAGCACAGATACGCAGTATTTT. It encodes CASGSTSSSTDTQYF.

The rearrangement links TRBV7-6 to TRBJ2-3; the D gene is possibly TRBD2 (5 bases). Trimming removed 4 bases from V and 8 bases from J, with 16 bases in between. Germline CDR1 is SGHVS and CDR2 is FNYEAQ. The CDR3 is 14 residues long. The CDR3 bases are TGTGCCAGCAGCTGGATAACCGGCGCGGGTACGCAGTATTTT. It specifies CASSWITGAGTQYF.

The V gene is TRBV4-3, the J gene TRBJ1-5, with no clear D. This CDR3 is built from 15 residues. CDR1 LGHNA and CDR2 YSLEER come from the germline V gene. Trimming removed 4 bases at V and 8 bases at J, with 18 bases between. CDR3 in DNA: TGCGCCAGCAGCCGCACCATAGGGAGAATTGAGCCCCAGCATTTT. This sequence encodes CASSRTIGRIEPQHF.

This clonotype was picked up many times. The CDR3 reads CASSGRGGEGRFLVVNTEAFF. The DNA for the CDR3 is TGTGCCAGCAGTGGAAGGGGAGGGGAGGGTCGTTTTTTGGTGGTGAACACTGAAGCTTTCTTT. The gene calls are TRBV6-1 and TRBJ1-1; D perhaps matches TRBD1 (5 bases). V gave up 4 bases and J gave up 0 bases, with 30 bases separating them. Germline values: CDR1 MNHNS, CDR2 SASEGT. This CDR3 has 21 amino acids.

Many counts were recorded for this clonotype. The chain recombines TRBV21-1 with TRBJ2-7. TRBV21-1 is tagged as a pseudogene. CDR3 length equals 14 residues. CDR3 amino acids: CASSKAGSGYEQYF. In DNA, the CDR3 is TGTGCCAGCAGCAAAGCGGGCAGTGGGTACGAGCAGTACTTC.